The T cell receptor beta chain described here comes from a study of T cell responses to AZD1222 COVID-19 vaccine. Overall study findings and caveats: Clonal diversity was possibly underestimated, and the donors were mostly white British, with more females.

The repertoire was sequenced with immunoSEQ multiplex PCR; TCRdb's copy has only in-frame clones and lacks some. Among some 150,000 clones listed, about 93% were seen once. With regard to this clone: What it binds is unknown.

The receptor was derived from an adult in good health. The source material was peripheral blood, sampled on day 0 of AZD1222 vaccination.

The CDR3 nucleotides are TGTGCCAGCAGTCAGGACAGCCCCTATGGCTACACCTTC. This sequence encodes CASSQDSPYGYTF. This chain links TRBV2 with TRBJ1-2; tentatively, D is TRBD1 (6 bases). The CDR3 extends over 13 amino acids. The germline gives CDR1 SNHLY, CDR2 FYNNEI. Trimming removed 5 bases at V and 4 bases at J, with 11 bases between.